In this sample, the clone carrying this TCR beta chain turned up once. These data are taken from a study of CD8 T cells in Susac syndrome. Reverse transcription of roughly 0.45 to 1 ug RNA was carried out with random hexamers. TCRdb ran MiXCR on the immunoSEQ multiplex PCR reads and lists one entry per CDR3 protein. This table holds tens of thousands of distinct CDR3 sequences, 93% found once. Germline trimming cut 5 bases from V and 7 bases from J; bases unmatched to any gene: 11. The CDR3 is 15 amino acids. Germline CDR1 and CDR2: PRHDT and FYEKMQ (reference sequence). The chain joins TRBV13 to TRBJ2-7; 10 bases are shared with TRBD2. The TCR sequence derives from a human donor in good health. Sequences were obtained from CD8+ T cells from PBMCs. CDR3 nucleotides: TGTGCCAGCAGCCCCCGGAGCGGGAGGGCCGGGGAGCAGTACTTC. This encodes CASSPRSGRAGEQYF.